Below are 30 T cell receptor beta chains sequenced from a single sample in a study of Ad26.COV2.S vaccination and SARS-CoV-2 variants. Treatment meaning: some 20 received Ad26.COV2.S at low or high dose, single or two shots; roughly five received placebo; per-sample allocation not given. After the first vaccine or placebo injection, samples were drawn on day 63. Repertoires were generated with immunoSEQ multiplex PCR, while TCRdb's copy carries only in-frame clones and drops some. The sample holds about 350,000 clones; approximately 85% are singletons and the top ten take about 3.5%. The specimen comprised peripheral blood, sampled in a trial of Ad26.COV2.S vaccine versus placebo. The receptors shown here come from a person aged 18-65 years who received the Ad26.COV2.S COVID-19 vaccine or a placebo.

The chain carries TRBV28 and TRBJ2-3; a possible D gene is TRBD1 (6 bases). The V and J ends lost 3 bases and 2 bases respectively, with 9 bases between them. Germline assignment: CDR1 MDHEN and CDR2 SYDVKM. The CDR3 consists of 14 residues. CDR3 region: CASSLQGNTDTQYF. In DNA form, the CDR3 reads TGTGCCAGCAGTTTGCAGGGGAACACAGATACGCAGTATTTT.

V gene TRBV5-1 combines with J gene TRBJ2-1; D is ambiguous. Germline values: CDR1 SGHRS, CDR2 YFSETQ. V shed 3 bases and J shed 6 bases, with 16 bases lying between them. The CDR3 contains 15 residues. The CDR3, as DNA: TGCGCCAGCAGCTCCGGGCCTCAAATATCCAATGAGCAGTTCTTC. This sequence encodes CASSSGPQISNEQFF.

The chain carries TRBV29-1 and TRBJ2-5; TRBD1 matches at 7 bases. The CDR3 has 13 amino acids. The germline V gene has CDR1 SQVTM and CDR2 ANQGSEA. After removal of 7 bases from V and 3 bases from J, the junction contained 8 bases not matched to a gene. This CDR3 reads CSAAGTAKETQYF. The DNA for the CDR3 is TGCAGCGCCGCCGGGACAGCTAAAGAGACCCAGTACTTC.

This clone was seen only once. V usage is TRBV2 and J usage is TRBJ2-3; 10 positions match TRBD2. CDR3 length: 16 amino acids. CDR1 and CDR2 (germline): SNHLY, FYNNEI. The V and J ends lost 6 bases and 4 bases, in that order; junction bases with no gene match: 10. The CDR3 DNA reads TGTGCCAGCAGCCTTGAGGAAGCGGGAGGGGCAGATACGCAGTATTTT. The encoded protein is CASSLEEAGGADTQYF.

This clone was counted between two and nine times. This rearrangement joins TRBV4-1 to TRBJ2-7, with D possibly being TRBD1 (6 bases). This CDR3 contains 15 residues. Germline values: CDR1 MGHRA, CDR2 YSYEKL. Trimming shortened V by 4 bases and J by 6 bases, and 19 bases separated the two germline ends. CDR3: CASSRPTGRHGEQYF. CDR3 bases: TGCGCCAGCAGCCGACCGACAGGACGGCATGGCGAGCAGTACTTC.

The chain recombines TRBV4-3 with TRBJ1-5; D is ambiguous. Trimming removed 0 bases at V and 5 bases at J, with 5 bases between. Germline CDR1 LGHNA, CDR2 YSLEER. The CDR3 spans 13 residues. The DNA of the CDR3 is TGCGCCAGCAGCCAAGATTTGGATCAGCCCCAGCATTTT. It is translated as CASSQDLDQPQHF.

The CDR3 loop is CASSITSAASSGNTIYF. CDR3 nucleotides: TGTGCCAGTAGTATAACCTCAGCTGCCTCCTCTGGAAACACCATATATTTT. The rearrangement links TRBV19 to TRBJ1-3; D gene uncertain. CDR3 length: 17 residues. V dropped 2 bases and J dropped 0 bases, with 14 bases sitting between them. In germline, CDR1 is LNHDA, CDR2 SQIVND (reference sequence). Full variable domain (remainder filled in from reference TRBV19 and TRBJ1-3): DGGITQSPKYLFRKEGQNVTLSCEQNLNHDAMYWYRQDPGQGLRLIYYSQIVNDFQKGDIAEGYSVSREKKESFPLTVTSAQKNPTAFYLCASSITSAASSGNTIYFGEGSWLTVV.

This sequence joins TRBV13 and TRBJ2-7; 8 nucleotides align to TRBD2. The junction had 13 bases not matched to a gene; V was cut back by 4 bases and J by 5 bases. CDR1 is PRHDT, CDR2 FYEKMQ, per germline (reference sequence). This CDR3 region has 16 residues. The CDR3 sequence: CASSWPPGERGNEQYF. The DNA for the CDR3 is TGTGCCAGCAGCTGGCCCCCGGGGGAGCGGGGGAACGAGCAGTACTTC.

This clone was recorded once. In the same sample, other DNA sequences code for this CDR3. The chain carries TRBV12-3 or TRBV12-4 and TRBJ2-5; D uncertain. With 1 base removed from V and 2 bases from J, the gap between germline ends came to 5 bases. CDR3 length: 13 amino acids. CDR3 coding DNA: TGTGCCAGCAGTTTAGGTGCACAAGAGACCCAGTACTTC. This translates into CASSLGAQETQYF.

CDR3 nucleotides: TGTGCCAGCAGTCCACATCGGAACATTGGGGATACGCAGTATTTT. It specifies CASSPHRNIGDTQYF. The J gene is TRBJ2-3, the V gene TRBV28, with D uncertain. Germline CDR1 MDHEN, CDR2 SYDVKM. Trimming pared 5 bases from V and 6 bases from J, leaving 18 bases between. This CDR3 is 15 amino acids long.

This chain joins TRBV18 and TRBJ1-5; no firm D call. The CDR3 is 13 residues long. V lost 4 bases, J lost 5 bases, and 9 bases lay in between. Germline CDR1 is KGHSH and CDR2 is LQKENI. The CDR3 DNA follows: TGTGCCAGCTCACGAAGGGCCGATCAGCCCCAGCATTTT. Translated: CASSRRADQPQHF.

This chain uses TRBV11-3 with TRBJ2-3; D possibly matches TRBD1 or TRBD2 (5 bases each). V was shortened by 4 bases and J by 4 bases, with 15 bases between the two germline ends. CDR1 SGHNT and CDR2 YENEEA come from the germline V gene. The CDR3 runs to 15 residues. CDR3 sequence: CASSSWDQESDTQYF. CDR3 bases: TGTGCCAGCAGCTCCTGGGACCAAGAGTCAGATACGCAGTATTTT.

The chain has TRBV27 and TRBJ2-7; TRBD1 matches 9 bases. The germline V gene encodes CDR1 MNHEY and CDR2 SMNVEV (reference sequence). With V trimmed by 7 bases and J by 5 bases, 12 bases remained unmatched. The CDR3 is 15 amino acids. CDR3 residues: CASNLVGTGKNEQYF. The CDR3, as DNA: TGTGCCAGCAATCTCGTCGGGACAGGGAAAAACGAGCAGTACTTC.

The rearrangement joins TRBV7-6 to TRBJ1-1; a weak D match, TRBD1 (5 bases). V lost 5 bases to trimming and J lost 3 bases, with 16 bases between them. CDR1 and CDR2 from the germline V gene are SGHVS and FNYEAQ. This CDR3 comprises 15 residues. CDR3 loop: CASSPYEGRYTEAFF. CDR3 nucleotides: TGTGCCAGCAGCCCGTACGAGGGGCGGTACACTGAAGCTTTCTTT.

This sequence joins TRBV4-3 and TRBJ2-3, with D hard to call. This CDR3 region has 14 residues. V lost 2 bases and J 5 bases, leaving 11 bases between the germline ends. Germline-derived CDR1 and CDR2 are LGHNA and YSLEER. This CDR3 is CASSQLGSIDTQYF. CDR3 sequence (DNA): TGCGCCAGCAGCCAATTGGGTAGTATAGATACGCAGTATTTT.

This chain joins TRBV19 and TRBJ2-3; D perhaps matches TRBD2 (5 bases). Per germline, CDR1 LNHDA and CDR2 SQIVND (reference sequence). V lost 4 bases and J lost 6, with 11 bases in between. This CDR3 has 13 residues. CDR3 residues: CASSTTSRDTQYF. The CDR3 coding sequence is TGTGCCAGTAGTACCACTAGTAGGGATACGCAGTATTTT.

The gene calls are TRBV7-2 and TRBJ2-2; TRBD1 or TRBD2 may be the D gene (5 bases each). CDR3 length: 15 amino acids. The germline V and J ends were trimmed by 3 bases and 4 bases, with 12 bases remaining between them. Germline V gene sequence: CDR1 SGHTA, CDR2 FQGNSA. The CDR3 region has the DNA TGTGCCAGCAGCTTGGGACGGGTCAGCACCGGGGAGCTGTTTTTT. Translation: CASSLGRVSTGELFF. The entire variable domain, with the rest obtained from reference TRBV7-2 and TRBJ2-2, is as follows: GAGVSQSPSNKVTEKGKDVELRCDPISGHTALYWYRQSLGQGLEFLIYFQGNSAPDKSGLPSDRFSAERTGGSVSTLTIQRTQQEDSAVYLCASSLGRVSTGELFFGEGSRLTVL.

The chain is built from TRBV27 and TRBJ2-7; D possibly uses TRBD1 or TRBD2 (5 bases each). From germline, CDR1 is MNHEY and CDR2 SMNVEV (reference sequence). V was clipped by 3 bases and J by 1 base, with 13 bases between them. The CDR3 has 15 amino acids. The CDR3 DNA follows: TGTGCCAGCAGTTTTGGGGCAGGACTTTCCTACGAGCAGTACTTC. Translating gives CASSFGAGLSYEQYF.

V usage is TRBV6-2 or TRBV6-3 and J usage is TRBJ2-1, with D possibly called TRBD1 or TRBD2 (5 bases each). This CDR3 region has 13 residues. Trimming removed 2 bases from V and 10 bases from J, with 12 bases in between. CDR1 and CDR2 from the germline V gene are MNHEY and SVGEGT. The CDR3 nucleotides read TGTGCCAGCAGTTACGGGTTGGGGGTAGAGCAGTTCTTC. It codes for CASSYGLGVEQFF.

J is TRBJ2-7 and V is TRBV11-2; D possibly matches TRBD1 or TRBD2 (5 bases each). The germline V gene encodes CDR1 SGHAT and CDR2 FQNNGV. Trimming removed 0 bases at V and 2 bases at J, with 17 bases between. The CDR3 has 17 residues. The CDR3 nucleotides read TGTGCCAGCAGCTTAGAAGGGCTCGGGACCCTACCCTACGAGCAGTACTTC. Protein product: CASSLEGLGTLPYEQYF. The whole variable domain, filled in from reference TRBV11-2 and TRBJ2-7, reads EAGVAQSPRYKIIEKRQSVAFWCNPISGHATLYWYQQILGQGPKLLIQFQNNGVVDDSQLPKDRFSAERLKGVDSTLKIQPAKLEDSAVYLCASSLEGLGTLPYEQYFGPGTRLTVT.

J is TRBJ1-4 and V is TRBV7-9; D is perhaps TRBD1 (6 bases). CDR1 and CDR2 (germline): SEHNR, FQNEAQ (reference sequence). The CDR3 contains 15 residues. The V end lost 1 base, the J end lost 8 bases, and 14 bases lay between the germline ends. CDR3 sequence: CASSLGRGAQEKLFF. The CDR3 DNA is TGTGCCAGCAGCTTAGGGCGGGGGGCGCAGGAAAAACTGTTTTTT.

The V gene is TRBV11-2, the J gene TRBJ1-6; D call uncertain. The germline V and J ends were trimmed by 5 bases and 7 bases, with 12 bases remaining between them. This CDR3 has 14 residues. The V gene's germline CDR1 is SGHAT and CDR2 FQNNGV. CDR3 sequence: CASSERLRNSPLHF. CDR3 coding DNA: TGTGCCAGCAGCGAAAGGCTGCGGAATTCACCCCTCCACTTT.

This clone was found once. This chain connects TRBV2 to TRBJ1-4; TRBD1 matches at 10 bases. This CDR3 region has 15 residues. V was clipped by 6 bases and J by 4 bases; unmatched bases: 5. CDR1 is SNHLY and CDR2 is FYNNEI in the germline V gene. The CDR3 is CASRGRDRGNEKLFF. The CDR3 bases are TGTGCCAGCAGGGGTAGGGACAGGGGTAATGAAAAACTGTTTTTT.

The CDR3 DNA follows: TGTGCCAGCAGCTTAGGGGGGGTAATCCTCTACGAGCAGTACTTC. Protein sequence: CASSLGGVILYEQYF. The V gene is TRBV7-9, the J gene TRBJ2-7; the D gene is possibly TRBD2 (6 bases). Germline CDR1 is SEHNR and CDR2 is FQNEAQ (reference sequence). The length of the CDR3 is 15 residues. The V and J ends lost 1 base and 3 bases respectively, with 13 bases between them.

The chain couples TRBV4-3 to TRBJ2-1; no reliable D call. This CDR3 comprises 13 residues. The germline gives CDR1 LGHNA, CDR2 YSLEER. Trimming stripped 1 base from V and 6 bases from J, with 7 bases between. CDR3 sequence (DNA): TGCGCCAGCAGCCAAGGCTGGGGCAATGAGCAGTTCTTC. The encoded protein is CASSQGWGNEQFF.

The rearrangement joins TRBV7-2 to TRBJ2-1, with 11 nucleotides matching TRBD2. The CDR3 runs 14 residues. Germline CDR1 SGHTA, CDR2 FQGNSA. Unmatched junction bases numbered 1, after V lost 7 bases and J lost 2 bases. The CDR3 region has the DNA TGTGCCAGCACGACTAGCGGGGCCTACAATGAGCAGTTCTTC. Translation gives CASTTSGAYNEQFF.

V and J are TRBV15 and TRBJ2-7; 10 nucleotides match TRBD1. CDR3 length: 14 residues. Germline CDR1 LNHNV, CDR2 YYDKDF (reference sequence). Losses at the gene ends were 2 bases for V and 6 bases for J; bases not matched to a gene: 4. The CDR3 sequence is CATSRQRTGGEQYF. In DNA form, the CDR3 reads TGTGCCACCAGCAGACAAAGGACAGGGGGCGAGCAGTACTTC.

The chain joins TRBV29-1 to TRBJ2-2; D not certain. Germline lookup yields CDR1 SQVTM and CDR2 ANQGSEA. The CDR3 has 14 amino acids. Trimming cost V 2 bases and J 3 bases, with 10 bases left between them. The CDR3 nucleotides read TGCAGCGTTGAACGGAGAAGGGACACCGGGGAGCTGTTTTTT. This encodes CSVERRRDTGELFF.

The V call is TRBV5-4, the J call TRBJ2-5; 12 nucleotides line up with TRBD2. Germline V gives CDR1 SGHNT, CDR2 YYREEE (reference sequence). The CDR3 runs to 14 residues. J gave up 4 bases and V 4 bases, and 2 bases lay outside the gene matches. The CDR3 here is CASSRLAGAETQYF. The CDR3 DNA reads as TGTGCCAGCAGCCGACTAGCGGGAGCAGAGACCCAGTACTTC.

The chain recombines TRBV19 with TRBJ2-7, with a weak D call TRBD1 (5 bases). V was clipped by 8 bases and J by 11 bases, with 16 bases between them. The CDR3 covers 11 residues. Germline V gives CDR1 LNHDA, CDR2 SQIVND (reference sequence). The CDR3 is CASGALGRKYF. The CDR3 DNA sequence: TGTGCCAGTGGGGCCCTAGGCAGGAAGTACTTC. Full variable domain (rest looked up from reference TRBV19 and TRBJ2-7): DGGITQSPKYLFRKEGQNVTLSCEQNLNHDAMYWYRQDPGQGLRLIYYSQIVNDFQKGDIAEGYSVSREKKESFPLTVTSAQKNPTAFYLCASGALGRKYFGPGTRLTVT.